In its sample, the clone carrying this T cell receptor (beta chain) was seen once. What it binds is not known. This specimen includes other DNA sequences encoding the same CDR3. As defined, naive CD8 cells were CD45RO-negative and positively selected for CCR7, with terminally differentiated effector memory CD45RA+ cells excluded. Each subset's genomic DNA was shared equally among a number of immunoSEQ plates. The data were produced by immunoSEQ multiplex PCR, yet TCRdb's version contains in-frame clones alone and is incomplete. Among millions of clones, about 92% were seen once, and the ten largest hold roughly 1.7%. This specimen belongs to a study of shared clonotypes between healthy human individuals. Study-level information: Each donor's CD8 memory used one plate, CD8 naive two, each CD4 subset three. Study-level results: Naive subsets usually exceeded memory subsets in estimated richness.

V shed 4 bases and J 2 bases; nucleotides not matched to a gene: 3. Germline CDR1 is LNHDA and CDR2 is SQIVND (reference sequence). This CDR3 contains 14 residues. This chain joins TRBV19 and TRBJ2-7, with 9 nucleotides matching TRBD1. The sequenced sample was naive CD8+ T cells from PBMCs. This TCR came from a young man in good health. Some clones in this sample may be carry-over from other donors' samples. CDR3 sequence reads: CASSNDRGAYEQYF. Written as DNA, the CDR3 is TGTGCCAGTAGTAACGACAGGGGGGCCTACGAGCAGTACTTC.